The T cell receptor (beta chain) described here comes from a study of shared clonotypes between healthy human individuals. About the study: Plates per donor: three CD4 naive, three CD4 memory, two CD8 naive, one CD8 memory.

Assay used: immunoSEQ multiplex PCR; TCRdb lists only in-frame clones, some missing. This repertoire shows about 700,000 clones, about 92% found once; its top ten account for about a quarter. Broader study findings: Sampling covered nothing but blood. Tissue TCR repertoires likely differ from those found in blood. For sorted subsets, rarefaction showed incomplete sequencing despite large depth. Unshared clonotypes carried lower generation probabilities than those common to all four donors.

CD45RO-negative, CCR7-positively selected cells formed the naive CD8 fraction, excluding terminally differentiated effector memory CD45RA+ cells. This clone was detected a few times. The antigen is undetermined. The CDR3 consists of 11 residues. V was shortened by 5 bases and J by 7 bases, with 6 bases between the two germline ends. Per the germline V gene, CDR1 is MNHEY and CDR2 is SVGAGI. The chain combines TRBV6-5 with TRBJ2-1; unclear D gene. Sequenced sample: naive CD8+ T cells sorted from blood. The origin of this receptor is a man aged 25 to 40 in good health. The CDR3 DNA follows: TGTGCCAGCAGTCGGTCGAATGAGCAGTTCTTC. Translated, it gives CASSRSNEQFF.